This record concerns one T cell receptor beta chain sequence. What it binds is not known. The sample belongs to a study of cytomegalovirus exposure and HLA in healthy donors. Study-wide context: From 150 million to 200 million T cells, an earlier analysis saw under 140 million unique TCR beta sequences. Study observations and caveats: Rarity characterized most TCR sequences, yet some public TCRs appeared in many donors.

The PCR employed 60 Vbeta primers together with 13 Jbeta primers. Here immunoSEQ multiplex PCR was the method, and the copy in TCRdb shows in-frame clones only, minus some. The table has about 89,000 clones, approximately 80% seen once. V was cut by 4 bases and J by 10 bases, with 18 bases left in between. Looked up from germline, CDR1 is LNHDA and CDR2 is SQIVND (reference sequence). This CDR3 spans 14 amino acids. The sequencing input was PBMCs. This TCR derives from a man aged 25-40 years in good health and CMV-seronegative. The chain has TRBV19 and TRBJ2-3; D might be TRBD2 (6 bases). CDR3 loop: CASSTGTDLSPQYF. CDR3 DNA sequence: TGTGCCAGTAGTACAGGGACTGATCTATCTCCGCAGTATTTT. Looking up the rest from reference TRBV19 and TRBJ2-3 gives the full variable domain: DGGITQSPKYLFRKEGQNVTLSCEQNLNHDAMYWYRQDPGQGLRLIYYSQIVNDFQKGDIAEGYSVSREKKESFPLTVTSAQKNPTAFYLCASSTGTDLSPQYFGPGTRLTVL.